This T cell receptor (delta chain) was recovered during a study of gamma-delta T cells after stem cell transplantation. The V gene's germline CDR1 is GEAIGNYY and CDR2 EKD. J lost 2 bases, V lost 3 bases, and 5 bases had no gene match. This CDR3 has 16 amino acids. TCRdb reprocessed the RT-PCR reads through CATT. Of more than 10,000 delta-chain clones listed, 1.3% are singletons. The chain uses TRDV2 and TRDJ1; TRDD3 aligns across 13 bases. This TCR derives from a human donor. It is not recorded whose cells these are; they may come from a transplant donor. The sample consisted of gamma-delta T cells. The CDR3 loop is CACDGVLGDTTDKLIF. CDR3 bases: TGTGCCTGTGACGGGGTACTGGGGGATACGACCGATAAACTCATCTTT.